The entry below describes one TCR beta chain. Through a sample-barcoded 5' primer and a J-beta primer mix, a second PCR was run for roughly 7 to 11 cycles. TCRdb called the 5' RACE reads again in MiXCR, with one record for every CDR3 protein. The sample has approximately 730,000 distinct CDR3 sequences, approximately 39% seen once. This record belongs to a study of blood T cells in healthy people across ages. CDR3 length equals 13 residues. V was pared by 6 bases and J by 2 bases, with 6 bases of the junction left unmatched. Germline CDR1 reads DFQATT; CDR2 reads SNEGSKA (reference sequence). Specimen: blood. The TCR originated in a woman aged 55-69 years in good health. The chain joins TRBV20-1 to TRBJ1-1; 7 nucleotides match TRBD1. The CDR3 bases are TGCAGTGCGTCAGGACAGGTAAACACTGAAGCTTTCTTT. Translation: CSASGQVNTEAFF.